The subject of this entry is one T cell receptor (beta chain). These data originate in a study of CD8 T cells in Susac syndrome. V was trimmed by 3 bases and J by 9 bases, leaving 18 bases between them. The CDR3 loop spans 15 amino acids. Germline V lookup: CDR1 LGHDT, CDR2 YNNKEL (reference sequence). RNA amounts of about 0.5 to 1 ug underwent reverse transcription with random hexamers. Each CDR3 protein is one row after TCRdb ran MiXCR on the immunoSEQ multiplex PCR reads. Among under 550,000 distinct CDR3 sequences listed, approximately 89% were seen once. Sample: CD8+ T cells from PBMCs. The rearrangement joins TRBV3-1 to TRBJ2-4; D is perhaps TRBD2 (5 bases). The receptor comes from a human donor with multiple sclerosis. This chain's CDR3 is CASSHDVQRSGIQYF. The CDR3 DNA reads TGTGCCAGCAGCCATGACGTTCAGCGGTCTGGCATTCAGTACTTC.